This T cell receptor beta chain was recorded in a study of cytomegalovirus exposure and HLA in healthy donors. V shed 2 bases and J 7 bases; nucleotides not matched to a gene: 8. Per the germline V gene, CDR1 is SGDLS and CDR2 is YYNGEE. The CDR3 covers 15 residues. This clone is a singleton in its sample. Data came from immunoSEQ multiplex PCR; TCRdb stores just in-frame clones and leaves some out. The sample includes some 120,000 clones, 85% to 90% seen only once; the top ten take 1.4%. The sequencing input was PBMCs. The origin of this receptor is a man aged 25-45 years in good health and CMV-seronegative. V gene TRBV9 combines with J gene TRBJ2-1; 8 nucleotides agree with TRBD2. Here the CDR3 reads CASSVSGSYSNEQFF. In nucleotides, the CDR3 is TGTGCCAGCAGCGTGAGCGGGAGCTATTCGAATGAGCAGTTCTTC.